The next 9 T cell receptor beta chains were all read from a single sample in a study of shared clonotypes between healthy human individuals (TCRdb year 2020). The receptor library was made with the immunoSEQ multiplex PCR assay. TCRdb mirrors the immuneACCESS table, restricted to in-frame sequences. Some clones are absent from its copies; in checked studies, under half trace to an unresolved V gene, and the reason for the others is unknown. This sample holds around 2,100,000 clones; approximately 94% were observed only once. 1.2% of the sample rests with the top ten. CD8 naive samples were CD45RO-negative cells positively selected for CCR7, giving a CD45RA+CCR7+ population that excluded TemRA cells. Sequences were obtained from naive CD8+ T cells sorted from blood. The meaning of the sample's cell subset or site label: CD45RA+CCR7+. The receptors were sampled from a man aged 18 to 30 in good health.

As concerns this clone: This sample includes further DNA sequences coding for the same CDR3. V gene TRBV6-5 combines with J gene TRBJ2-2; maybe TRBD1 (5 bases). This CDR3 contains 15 residues. The V gene's germline CDR1 is MNHEY and CDR2 SVGAGI. Trimming removed 3 bases from V and 0 bases from J, with 8 bases in between. The CDR3 here is CASSYQGANTGELFF. CDR3 DNA sequence: TGTGCCAGCAGTTATCAGGGTGCGAACACCGGGGAGCTGTTTTTT.

The rearrangement uses TRBV7-9 and TRBJ2-1; D is unclear. This CDR3 comprises 16 residues. Germline V gene lookup returns CDR1 SEHNR and CDR2 FQNEAQ (reference sequence). The V gene lost 2 bases and the J gene lost 2 bases, with 13 bases spanning the gap. CDR3 protein: CASSLLATWAYNEQFF. DNA of the CDR3: TGTGCCAGCAGCTTACTTGCGACCTGGGCCTACAATGAGCAGTTCTTC.

The genes are TRBV7-6 and TRBJ2-7, with TRBD2 as a possible D gene (6 bases). Germline assignment: CDR1 SGHVS and CDR2 FNYEAQ. The V end lost 4 bases, the J end lost 13 bases, and 20 bases lay between the germline ends. This CDR3 contains 13 residues. The DNA of the CDR3 is TGTGCCAGCAGCTCCGCCGCGGGGCTCCTCCCCTACTTC. Translation gives CASSSAAGLLPYF.

As for this clone: This specimen includes other DNA sequences encoding the same CDR3. This rearrangement joins TRBV30 to TRBJ2-6; D remains unclear. This CDR3 comprises 14 residues. The germline V gene encodes CDR1 GTSNPN and CDR2 SVGIG (reference sequence). Trimming shortened V by 2 bases and J by 2 bases, and 7 bases separated the two germline ends. CDR3 sequence: CAWSSGTGANVLTF. CDR3 in DNA: TGTGCCTGGAGTTCGGGTACTGGGGCCAACGTCCTGACTTTC. Based on the CDR3 plus reference TRBV30 and TRBJ2-6, the full variable domain is SQTIHQWPATLVQPVGSPLSLECTVEGTSNPNLYWYRQAAGRGLQLLFYSVGIGQISSEVPQNLSASRPQDRQFILSSKKLLLSDSGFYLCAWSSGTGANVLTFGAGSRLTVL.

This clone was seen just once. This rearrangement joins TRBV5-1 to TRBJ1-1; 11 bases are shared with TRBD1. The germline V gene has CDR1 SGHRS and CDR2 YFSETQ. V gave up 5 bases and J gave up 4 bases; unmatched junction bases: 4. This CDR3 region has 14 residues. DNA of the CDR3: TGCGCCAGCAGGGGTGGACAGGGGGCCACTGAAGCTTTCTTT. Protein: CASRGGQGATEAFF.

The rearrangement uses TRBV27 and TRBJ2-7, with D uncertain. Between the trimmed V and J ends, which lost 6 bases and 5 bases, there was a span of 5 bases. This CDR3 is 10 amino acids long. CDR1 MNHEY and CDR2 SMNVEV come from the germline V gene (reference sequence). CDR3 sequence (DNA): TGTGCCAGCAGAGGTCACGAGCAGTACTTC. Translated, it gives CASRGHEQYF.

The V gene is TRBV27, the J gene TRBJ2-5; 10 bases are shared with TRBD1. Germline-derived CDR1 and CDR2 are MNHEY and SMNVEV (reference sequence). The CDR3 covers 16 residues. Trimming at V came to 4 bases and at J to 0 bases, leaving 5 bases not matched to a gene. The CDR3 DNA reads TGTGCCAGCAGTTCAGAGACAGGGGGCTACCAAGAGACCCAGTACTTC. Its translation is CASSSETGGYQETQYF.

Worth noting for this clone: Other nucleotide sequences in the sample specify the same CDR3. The rearrangement links TRBV29-1 to TRBJ1-1; D is possibly TRBD1 (5 bases). The CDR3 totals 12 residues. Trimming pared 3 bases from V and 5 bases from J, leaving 10 bases between. CDR1 SQVTM and CDR2 ANQGSEA come from the germline V gene. The DNA for the CDR3 is TGCAGCGTTGAGCAGGGTGGAACTGAAGCTTTCTTT. It specifies CSVEQGGTEAFF.

The rearrangement joins TRBV4-1 to TRBJ1-2; 10 bases map to TRBD1. V shed 2 bases, J shed 8 bases, and the junction held 5 bases outside the gene matches. This CDR3 is 14 amino acids long. In germline, CDR1 is MGHRA, CDR2 YSYEKL. CDR3 coding DNA: TGCGCCAGCAGCCAATTCGGGACAGGGGAAGGCTACACCTTC. Protein product: CASSQFGTGEGYTF.